Below, one T cell receptor beta chain is given with its context. These data come from a study of blood T cell repertoires in COVID-19. Assay: immunoSEQ multiplex PCR; the TCRdb copy retains only in-frame clones and omits some. The data contain some 180,000 clones, about 87% of them singletons. CDR1 and CDR2 from the germline V gene are SGHNT and YYREEE (reference sequence). This CDR3 contains 14 residues. V lost 0 bases and J lost 4, with 10 bases in between. Sequencing was carried out using peripheral blood. The receptor comes from a woman aged 80 or older with COVID-19, enrolled during active disease. This rearrangement joins TRBV5-4 to TRBJ1-1; D is unclear. DNA for the CDR3: TGTGCCAGCAGCTTGGGGCAGGACTTCACTGAAGCTTTCTTT. It encodes CASSLGQDFTEAFF.